The clone carrying this T cell receptor beta chain occurred many times. This record belongs to a study of patients and donors after allogeneic stem cell transplantation. A single record per CDR3 protein comes from TCRdb applying MiXCR to the RT-PCR reads. The sample lists over 400,000 distinct CDR3 sequences; 16% were seen once. V was shortened by 6 bases and J by 5 bases, with 13 bases between the two germline ends. The CDR3 contains 14 residues. The V call is TRBV12-3 or TRBV12-4, the J call TRBJ2-2, with D possibly being TRBD1 (5 bases). The sequenced material came from blood, either unsorted or a sorted T cell fraction (not recorded which). The sequence derives from a human donor who was either an allogeneic HSCT recipient or a stem cell or donor lymphocyte infusion donor (not recorded which). It is not recorded whose cells these are; they may come from a transplant donor. This chain's CDR3 is CASSGLRGTGELFF. As DNA, the CDR3 is TGTGCCAGCAGCGGATTAAGGGGAACCGGGGAGCTGTTTTTT.